The 23 T cell receptor beta chains given below trace back to one sample, sequenced in a study of breast tumors, draining lymph nodes, adjacent tissues. TCRdb fed the multiplex PCR reads into MiXCR, producing one record per CDR3 protein. The table records about 140,000 distinct CDR3 sequences, 20% to 25% of them present only once. Axillary draining lymph nodes of breast cancer patients supplied the node samples. Input material: axillary lymph node tissue. The receptor set was obtained from a female donor with breast cancer. Some clones in this sample may be carry-over from other donors' samples.

This clonotype was seen repeatedly, ten times or more. The chain joins TRBV5-1 to TRBJ2-3, with D possibly called TRBD1 or TRBD2 (5 bases each). Trimming removed 4 bases from V and 3 bases from J, with 15 bases in between. Germline V gene data show CDR1 as SGHRS and CDR2 as YFSETQ. This CDR3 is 15 amino acids long. The CDR3 here is CASSARGPGTDTQYF. The CDR3 bases are TGCGCCAGCAGCGCCCGGGGCCCGGGGACAGATACGCAGTATTTT.

This chain joins TRBV28 and TRBJ2-1; D gene ambiguous. V was pared by 3 bases and J by 0 bases, with 9 bases between. The germline gives CDR1 MDHEN, CDR2 SYDVKM. This CDR3 contains 15 residues. The CDR3 sequence: CASSLPRSSYNEQFF. CDR3 sequence (DNA): TGTGCCAGCAGTTTGCCCAGGAGCTCCTACAATGAGCAGTTCTTC.

CDR3 loop: CASSLTSYTEAFF. The CDR3 bases are TGTGCCAGCAGCTTAACCAGTTACACTGAAGCTTTCTTT. The gene calls are TRBV7-3 and TRBJ1-1; D call uncertain. V lost 0 bases, J lost 3 bases, and 5 bases lay in between. In germline, CDR1 is SGHTA, CDR2 FQGTGA. This CDR3 is built from 13 residues.

Comment on this clonotype: A much larger clone differs by one base, so this may be a read error. The chain carries TRBV29-1 and TRBJ2-1; a weak D match, TRBD2 (5 bases). Germline V gives CDR1 SQVTM, CDR2 ANQGSEA. The CDR3 sequence is 14 residues long. Trimming pared 7 bases from V and 9 bases from J, leaving 22 bases between. This chain's CDR3 is CSGSPAGINGEQFF. The CDR3 DNA reads TGCAGCGGTTCACCGGCGGGTATCAACGGTGAGCAGTTCTTC.

The V call is TRBV20-1, the J call TRBJ1-1; D is possibly TRBD1 (5 bases). V lost 3 bases and J 0 bases, leaving 11 bases between the germline ends. CDR1 and CDR2 (germline): DFQATT, SNEGSKA (reference sequence). The CDR3 runs 14 residues. This chain's CDR3 is CSARTALMNTEAFF. The CDR3, as DNA: TGCAGTGCTAGGACAGCGCTCATGAACACTGAAGCTTTCTTT.

This clonotype has at least ten counts. CDR3 residues: CASSQAGGPTYEQYF. The CDR3 DNA sequence: TGCGCCAGCAGCCAAGCGGGAGGGCCCACCTACGAGCAGTACTTC. The rearrangement uses TRBV4-1 and TRBJ2-7, with 8 positions matching TRBD2. The V gene end was trimmed by 1 base and the J gene end by 2 bases; junction bases not matched to a gene: 4. Germline V lookup: CDR1 MGHRA, CDR2 YSYEKL. This CDR3 has 15 residues.

This clonotype came up many times. This chain links TRBV20-1 with TRBJ2-7, with D maybe TRBD2 (6 bases). The V end was cut by 3 bases, the J end by 5 bases, with 26 bases between. From germline, CDR1 is DFQATT and CDR2 SNEGSKA (reference sequence). The CDR3 contains 17 residues. CDR3 nucleotide sequence: TGCAGTGCTAGGAGCTGGACGGGGGATCCTACGGCGAACGAGCAGTACTTC. Protein sequence: CSARSWTGDPTANEQYF.

This clonotype has a count of ten or more. The V and J genes are TRBV6-1 and TRBJ1-2, with a tentative D call TRBD1 (5 bases). This CDR3 has 12 amino acids. From germline, CDR1 is MNHNS and CDR2 SASEGT. V lost 1 base and J 8 bases, leaving 8 bases between the germline ends. This CDR3 is CASSEVGGGYTF. The DNA for the CDR3 is TGTGCCAGCAGTGAAGTCGGGGGGGGCTACACCTTC.

Comment on this clonotype: Given a much more abundant clone one base away, this may be a read error. The chain links TRBV3-1 to TRBJ1-6, with D unresolved. V lost 1 base and J lost 11, with 24 bases in between. The CDR3 extends over 18 amino acids. The germline CDR1 and CDR2 sequences are LGHDT and YNNKEL (reference sequence). CDR3: CASSQGRFSILSAPPLHF. The CDR3 DNA sequence: TGTGCCAGCAGCCAAGGGCGTTTTTCAATTTTGTCGGCTCCACCCCTCCACTTT.

The rearrangement joins TRBV3-1 to TRBJ2-3, with D possibly matching TRBD1 (5 bases). Per the germline V gene, CDR1 is LGHDT and CDR2 is YNNKEL (reference sequence). V lost 11 bases and J lost 0, with 6 bases in between. The CDR3 runs 11 residues. The CDR3 bases are TGTGCCGCAGGGAGCACAGATACGCAGTATTTT. Its translation: CAAGSTDTQYF.

This clonotype was picked up many times. CDR3 sequence reads: CASSGSTPQWGYTF. CDR3 sequence (DNA): TGTGCCAGCAGTGGAAGTACACCCCAGTGGGGCTACACCTTC. This chain connects TRBV6-1 to TRBJ1-2; D gene ambiguous. With 4 bases removed from V and 8 bases from J, the gap between germline ends came to 17 bases. The CDR3 has 14 amino acids. In germline, CDR1 is MNHNS, CDR2 SASEGT.

This clonotype was counted at least ten times. DNA of the CDR3: TGTGCCACCAGTGATAGCGGACAGATGGGGGAGACCCAGTACTTC. Translation gives CATSDSGQMGETQYF. The chain joins TRBV24-1 to TRBJ2-5; possibly TRBD1 for D (6 bases). Germline V CDR1 and CDR2: KGHDR, SFDVKD. The CDR3 contains 15 residues. Deletions cut 3 bases from V and 5 bases from J, with 15 bases between.

In this sample, this clonotype turned up many times. Sequence at one end of the junction differs from germline and may be a read error. The chain has TRBV5-5 and TRBJ2-5; 7 bases agree with TRBD2. This CDR3 contains 13 residues. Per germline, CDR1 SGHKS and CDR2 YYEKEE (reference sequence). The CDR3 DNA reads TGTGCCAGCACCTTGGGGGGGCAAGAGACCCAGTACTTC. Its translation is CASTLGGQETQYF.

The sample holds one count of this clonotype. The gene calls are TRBV20-1 and TRBJ1-1, with 7 bases matching TRBD1. V lost 0 bases to trimming and J lost 6 bases; unmatched junction nucleotides: 13. Germline V gene data show CDR1 as DFQATT and CDR2 as SNEGSKA (reference sequence). CDR3 length: 16 amino acids. The CDR3 region is CSARDYGPGGTAEAFF. The CDR3 nucleotides read TGCAGTGCTAGAGATTATGGGCCAGGGGGGACCGCTGAAGCTTTCTTT.

This clonotype showed up many times. The junction shows a germline mismatch at one end, possibly a read error. The gene calls are TRBV15 and TRBJ2-7; no firm D call. The CDR3 contains 16 residues. CDR1 is LNHNV and CDR2 is YYDKDF in the germline V gene (reference sequence). CDR3 nucleotide sequence: TGTGCCACCAGCAGAACAACCGCGACCGCCTCCTCCGAGCAGTACTTC. Residues: CATSRTTATASSEQYF. The full variable domain, with the rest looked up from reference TRBV15 and TRBJ2-7, is DAMVIQNPRYQVTQFGKPVTLSCSQTLNHNVMYWYQQKSSQAPKLLFHYYDKDFNNEADTPDNFQSRRPNTSFCFLDIRSPGLGDTAMYLCATSRTTATASSEQYFGPGTRLTVT.

This clonotype has a count of ten or more. This sequence joins TRBV20-1 and TRBJ2-2; 7 bases line up with TRBD2. The CDR3 sequence is 13 residues long. V lost 0 bases to trimming and J lost 6 bases; unmatched junction nucleotides: 1. Per germline, CDR1 DFQATT and CDR2 SNEGSKA (reference sequence). DNA for the CDR3: TGCAGTGCTAGAGATGGGGGGGCCGGGGAGCTGTTTTTT. As protein: CSARDGGAGELFF.

This clonotype was picked up many times. The CDR3 protein is CASRREPPWETQYF. CDR3 nucleotide sequence: TGTGCCAGCAGACGGGAGCCTCCGTGGGAGACCCAGTACTTC. The gene calls are TRBV6-5 and TRBJ2-5; D might be TRBD2 (6 bases). CDR1 is MNHEY and CDR2 is SVGAGI in the germline V gene. The V and J ends lost 6 bases and 5 bases respectively, with 16 bases between them. CDR3 length: 14 residues.

This clonotype was picked up many times. The chain carries TRBV20-1 and TRBJ2-5, with TRBD1 matching over 8 bases. Germline lookup yields CDR1 DFQATT and CDR2 SNEGSKA (reference sequence). The CDR3 has 15 amino acids. With V trimmed by 0 bases and J by 2 bases, 5 bases remained unmatched. The DNA of the CDR3 is TGCAGTGCTAGAGAGCCAGGGGGCGGGCAAGAGACCCAGTACTTC. Its translation: CSAREPGGGQETQYF.

This clonotype was detected many times. V usage is TRBV30 and J usage is TRBJ2-5; the D is unclear. The V and J ends lost 3 bases and 0 bases respectively, with 5 bases between them. This CDR3 is built from 12 residues. Germline loops: CDR1 GTSNPN, CDR2 SVGIG (reference sequence). The chain's CDR3 is CAWRHYQETQYF. CDR3 DNA sequence: TGTGCCTGGAGACACTACCAAGAGACCCAGTACTTC.

A word on this clonotype: A much bigger clone sits one base away, suggesting this may be a read error. The chain carries TRBV6-2 or TRBV6-3 and TRBJ2-2; 9 nucleotides match TRBD2. V lost 5 bases, J lost 6 bases, and 16 bases stayed unmatched. The germline V gene has CDR1 MNHEY and CDR2 SVGEGT. The CDR3 runs to 18 residues. CDR3 sequence: CASSHGGSGRRLSGELFF. In nucleotides, the CDR3 is TGTGCCAGCAGTCACGGAGGAAGCGGGAGGCGCCTCTCCGGGGAGCTGTTTTTT.

J is TRBJ2-5 and V is TRBV6-2 or TRBV6-3; D might be TRBD1 (5 bases). Germline values: CDR1 MNHEY, CDR2 SVGEGT. The CDR3 is 16 amino acids. The V end lost 4 bases, the J end lost 9 bases, and 24 bases lay between the germline ends. CDR3: CASSSPRLGSTRAQYF. CDR3 bases: TGTGCCAGCAGTTCCCCCCGTCTGGGTAGCACCAGGGCCCAGTACTTC.

This clonotype was recorded at least ten times. The rearrangement joins TRBV24-1 to TRBJ2-3; the D is unclear. CDR3 length: 11 amino acids. V was shortened by 0 bases and J by 7 bases, with 1 base between the two germline ends. Germline loops: CDR1 KGHDR, CDR2 SFDVKD. CDR3 protein: CATSDLNTQYF. The CDR3 DNA sequence: TGTGCCACCAGTGATTTGAATACGCAGTATTTT.

This clonotype was picked up many times. The chain links TRBV5-4 to TRBJ1-2, with TRBD1 matching over 8 bases. Per the germline V gene, CDR1 is SGHNT and CDR2 is YYREEE (reference sequence). The CDR3 totals 14 residues. V lost 5 bases and J lost 8; bases outside the gene matches: 11. The CDR3 here is CASRPQGVSSGYTF. CDR3 DNA: TGTGCCAGCAGGCCACAGGGGGTTTCTAGCGGCTACACCTTC. The variable domain in full, completed from reference TRBV5-4 and TRBJ1-2, reads ETGVTQSPTHLIKTRGQQVTLRCSSQSGHNTVSWYQQALGQGPQFIFQYYREEENGRGNFPPRFSGLQFPNYSSELNVNALELDDSALYLCASRPQGVSSGYTFGSGTRLTVV.